This TCR beta chain came from a study of vaccination effects on CD4 cells after COVID-19. Across the whole study: Each person got two doses of an mRNA SARS-CoV-2 vaccine, BNT162b2 or mRNA-1273. Study conclusions and caveats: Convalescent patients numbered few in the study; early post-infection timepoints were missing entirely. Healthy vaccinees had only 1 of 255 vaccine-induced clones cross-react with common cold coronaviruses.

Clones were read by immunoSEQ multiplex PCR, and TCRdb kept only the in-frame ones, dropping some. The profile shows around 60,000 clones, about three quarters of them singletons. Regarding this clone: The antigen remains unidentified.

CDR1 is SEHNR, CDR2 FQNEAQ, per germline (reference sequence). V lost 7 bases and J lost 5, with 14 bases in between. This CDR3 spans 13 amino acids. CD4+ T cell isolation took place after 10 days of culture. Half the medium was swapped for IL-2 medium on days 3 and 7. This sequence originates from a human donor who received a COVID-19 vaccine. The source was CD4+ T cells from PBMCs cultured without peptide, collected before COVID-19 vaccination. This chain connects TRBV7-9 to TRBJ2-5, with D perhaps matching TRBD1 or TRBD2 (5 bases each). The CDR3 DNA follows: TGTGCCAGCAACCGTGGGACCACGGAGACCCAGTACTTC. Translation: CASNRGTTETQYF.